This T cell receptor (beta chain) was identified during a study of CD8 T cells in Susac syndrome. Study outcomes and limitations: The study recognized that the number of individuals in its TCR sequencing and HLA analysis was relatively small.

This CDR3 comprises 20 residues. The germline gives CDR1 MNHEY, CDR2 SVGEGT. The ends lost 4 bases at V and 2 bases at J; junction bases unmatched: 18. TCR beta was sequenced from blood CD8+ and CD4+ T cells. Turning to this clonotype: Its antigen is unknown.

Random hexamers served to reverse transcribe roughly 0.5 to 1 ug RNA. The CDR3 of TCR beta was amplified by immunoSEQ multiplex PCR across 54 Vbeta and 13 Jbeta. One entry per CDR3 protein results from TCRdb running MiXCR on the immunoSEQ multiplex PCR reads. The sample shows about 76,000 distinct CDR3 sequences, roughly 90% of them seen only once. Sequenced material: CD8+ T cells from PBMCs. The sequence was collected from a human donor with multiple sclerosis. V usage is TRBV6-2 or TRBV6-3 and J usage is TRBJ2-2; 8 bases map to TRBD1. The CDR3 region is CASSFWLKAGTGENTGELFF. CDR3 sequence (DNA): TGTGCCAGCAGTTTTTGGTTGAAGGCCGGGACAGGAGAAAACACCGGGGAGCTGTTTTTT.